Listed here is a single T cell receptor (beta chain). Its antigen remains unidentified. The entry originates in a study of cytomegalovirus exposure and HLA in healthy donors. Regarding the study as a whole: Clonal expansion, a later analysis showed, was greater in HLA-associated TCR beta chains than in equally common others. A prior analysis recorded that most TCR beta V segments were productive about 90% or about 30% of the time. Listed as cytomegalovirus-associated were 150 or so TCR beta chains.

Researchers ran the PCR with 60 Vbeta and 13 Jbeta primers. Some clones are missing from TCRdb's copy, which holds only in-frame ones; the method was immunoSEQ multiplex PCR. This sample yields about 140,000 clones, of which 75% to 90% are seen a single time; 0.95% to 1.5% belongs to the top ten. The CDR3 has 14 residues. Unmatched junction bases numbered 3, after V lost 4 bases and J lost 1 base. Germline CDR1 reads KGHSH; CDR2 reads LQKENI. The TCR comes from a female donor in good health and CMV-seronegative. The chain employs TRBV18 and TRBJ1-1; 7 nucleotides agree with TRBD1. Sequences were obtained from PBMCs. The CDR3 loop is CASSQDRRNTEAFF. The CDR3 DNA reads as TGTGCCAGCTCACAGGACAGGAGGAACACTGAAGCTTTCTTT. The complete variable domain, with remaining parts taken from reference TRBV18 and TRBJ1-1, reads NAGVMQNPRHLVRRRGQEARLRCSPMKGHSHVYWYRQLPEEGLKFMVYLQKENIIDESGMPKERFSAEFPKEGPSILRIQQVVRGDSAAYFCASSQDRRNTEAFFGQGTRLTVV.